The rows below give T cell receptor beta chains drawn from one sample of a study of shared clonotypes between healthy human individuals. Assay used: immunoSEQ multiplex PCR; TCRdb lists only in-frame clones, some missing. The sample lists over a million clones, roughly 95% seen once, with approximately 1.1% in the top ten. What was sequenced was naive CD4+ T cells sorted from blood. The source of these receptors is a man aged 25 to 40 in good health. CDR3s include the opening cysteine and the closing phenylalanine or tryptophan. Each record gives: D gene, V gene, clone size, J gene, CDR3 DNA, CDR3 protein. A D gene is named only where the DNA matches it firmly. Clone size is given for some rows only: seen once, a few or many times, or a class if the clone is expanded.

d_call: NA; v_call: TRBV5-1; clone_size: NA; j_call: TRBJ2-1; cdr3_nt: TGCGCCAGCAGCTTGACGACAGGACCAAGCTCCTACAATGAGCAGTTCTTC; cdr3_aa: CASSLTTGPSSYNEQFF
d_call: NA; v_call: TRBV10-2; clone_size: NA; j_call: TRBJ1-5; cdr3_nt: TGCGCCAGCGGGCTGGGAGCTAATCAGCCCCAGCATTTT; cdr3_aa: CASGLGANQPQHF
d_call: NA; v_call: TRBV6-6; clone_size: NA; j_call: TRBJ1-1; cdr3_nt: TGTGCCAGCAGTCCCGGACTGAACACTGAAGCTTTCTTT; cdr3_aa: CASSPGLNTEAFF
d_call: NA; v_call: TRBV29-1; clone_size: NA; j_call: TRBJ2-1; cdr3_nt: TGCAGCGTTGTGGTAGCTTCCAATGAGCAGTTCTTC; cdr3_aa: CSVVVASNEQFF
d_call: NA; v_call: TRBV28; clone_size: NA; j_call: TRBJ1-2; cdr3_nt: TGTGCCAGCAGTCCGGGACGGAGAGCTAACTATGGCTACACCTTC; cdr3_aa: CASSPGRRANYGYTF
d_call: TRBD1; v_call: TRBV5-4; clone_size: NA; j_call: TRBJ1-2; cdr3_nt: TGTGCCAGCAGCGGGACGGGACAGGGTAACTATGGCTACACCTTC; cdr3_aa: CASSGTGQGNYGYTF
d_call: TRBD1; v_call: TRBV18; clone_size: NA; j_call: TRBJ1-1; cdr3_nt: TGTGCCAGCTCACCCCTACCGGGACAGGGAGATCAGGGCGCTGAAGCTTTCTTT; cdr3_aa: CASSPLPGQGDQGAEAFF
d_call: NA; v_call: TRBV11-2; clone_size: NA; j_call: TRBJ1-1; cdr3_nt: TGTGCCAGCAGCCCGCAACAGGGAGCTGAAGCTTTCTTT; cdr3_aa: CASSPQQGAEAFF
d_call: NA; v_call: TRBV6-5; clone_size: NA; j_call: TRBJ2-7; cdr3_nt: TGTGCCAGCAGCCCAGGGCCCCGTTACGAGCAGTACTTC; cdr3_aa: CASSPGPRYEQYF
d_call: NA; v_call: TRBV10-2; clone_size: NA; j_call: TRBJ1-1; cdr3_nt: TGCGCCAGCCAGGACAGAATGAACACTGAAGCTTTCTTT; cdr3_aa: CASQDRMNTEAFF
d_call: NA; v_call: TRBV19; clone_size: NA; j_call: TRBJ2-7; cdr3_nt: TGTGCCAGTAGTATGACCCGGACGGACACCGAGCAGTACTTC; cdr3_aa: CASSMTRTDTEQYF
d_call: NA; v_call: TRBV4-3; clone_size: NA; j_call: TRBJ1-2; cdr3_nt: TGCGCCAGCAGCCAAGTAGGAGGGGACTATGGCTACACCTTC; cdr3_aa: CASSQVGGDYGYTF
d_call: NA; v_call: TRBV19; clone_size: NA; j_call: TRBJ2-1; cdr3_nt: TGTGCCAGTAGTATTCCTCCCTACAATGAGCAGTTCTTC; cdr3_aa: CASSIPPYNEQFF
d_call: TRBD2; v_call: TRBV6-6; clone_size: NA; j_call: TRBJ2-7; cdr3_nt: TGTGCCAGCAGTTACTCGAGCGGGAGGAGCTCCTACGAGCAGTACTTC; cdr3_aa: CASSYSSGRSSYEQYF
d_call: NA; v_call: TRBV9; clone_size: NA; j_call: TRBJ2-1; cdr3_nt: TGTGCCAGCAGCGTCCCGGCGGGTGGTGAGCAGTTCTTC; cdr3_aa: CASSVPAGGEQFF
d_call: NA; v_call: TRBV7-9; clone_size: NA; j_call: TRBJ2-1; cdr3_nt: TGTGCCAGCACCCCCCCCGCCAACAATGAGCAGTTCTTC; cdr3_aa: CASTPPANNEQFF
d_call: TRBD1; v_call: TRBV18; clone_size: NA; j_call: TRBJ1-5; cdr3_nt: TGTGCCAGCTCACGGGACAGGGGGAATCATCAGCCCCAGCATTTT; cdr3_aa: CASSRDRGNHQPQHF
d_call: TRBD2; v_call: TRBV10-1; clone_size: once; j_call: TRBJ2-3; cdr3_nt: TGCGCCAGCAGTACCTCGCTAGCGGGAGGATACAGGAGCACAGATACGCAGTATTTT; cdr3_aa: CASSTSLAGGYRSTDTQYF
d_call: NA; v_call: TRBV5-5; clone_size: NA; j_call: TRBJ1-5; cdr3_nt: TGTGCCAGCAGCCAAGGACACGGTAGCAATCAGCCCCAGCATTTT; cdr3_aa: CASSQGHGSNQPQHF
d_call: TRBD1; v_call: TRBV28; clone_size: NA; j_call: TRBJ2-7; cdr3_nt: TGTGCCAGCCAAAATACCGCAGGGGGCCTAACGGGAGCACCCTACGAGCAGTACTTC; cdr3_aa: CASQNTAGGLTGAPYEQYF